These T cell receptor beta chains were read from a single sample in a study of shared clonotypes between healthy human individuals. Clones were sequenced by immunoSEQ multiplex PCR, and TCRdb holds only the in-frame ones, with some missing. Found here are millions of clones, roughly nine tenths of them singletons; the top ten hold more than 0.12%. Sequenced sample: naive CD4+ T cells sorted from blood. Receptors were obtained from a man aged 18 to 29 in good health. Both conserved end residues are part of each CDR3. The order of the fields is clone size, D gene, J gene, V gene, CDR3 protein. The D gene is left open where the match is weak. Clone size is stated in some rows and not others, as once, few, many or a class when expanded.

once NA TRBJ2-3 TRBV4-2 CASSQEGEDTDTQYF
NA NA TRBJ2-3 TRBV4-3 CASSQTSGGGWADTQYF
NA NA TRBJ1-2 TRBV7-2 CASSGVLAGSHYGYTF
NA NA TRBJ2-1 TRBV30 CAWSDPNEQFF
NA NA TRBJ1-2 TRBV5-4 CASSYLGGLDGYTF
NA TRBD1 TRBJ2-2 TRBV6-6 CASREQGAKTGELFF
NA NA TRBJ1-2 TRBV7-2 CASSSWAPNYGYTF
NA NA TRBJ1-1 TRBV28 CASSLALLKNTEAFF
once NA TRBJ1-5 TRBV5-1 CASSSGVGEQPQHF
NA TRBD1 TRBJ1-5 TRBV2 CASQIRTGVAQPQHF
few TRBD1 TRBJ1-5 TRBV27 CASSFSGQAYQPQHF
once NA TRBJ2-7 TRBV6-6 CASSYPQAYEQYF
NA TRBD2 TRBJ2-3 TRBV10-3 CAISEKAGGPTDTQYF
NA TRBD1 TRBJ1-3 TRBV5-4 CASSRDRASPSGNTIYF
NA TRBD1 TRBJ1-1 TRBV5-1 CASSLGQGAGNTEAFF
NA TRBD2 TRBJ2-5 TRBV5-4 CASSLWGGQETQYF
NA NA TRBJ2-7 TRBV20-1 CSKGRGLEQYF
NA TRBD1 TRBJ1-5 TRBV6-5 CASSPQGGWNQPQHF
NA TRBD1 TRBJ2-1 TRBV14 CASSHRDSLYNEQFF
NA NA TRBJ1-3 TRBV30 CAWSVARSGQSYSGNTIYF
few TRBD1 TRBJ1-1 TRBV5-1 CASSLEQQGLGAFF
NA NA TRBJ2-1 TRBV5-4 CASSAGTRTYNEQFF
NA TRBD1 TRBJ2-5 TRBV19 CASSGTGDGETQYF
NA NA TRBJ2-1 TRBV29-1 CSVVPDHNEQFF
NA NA TRBJ2-1 TRBV7-9 CASSRNEQFF
NA NA TRBJ2-7 TRBV9 CASSVASTAYEQYF
NA TRBD1 TRBJ1-5 TRBV5-3 CARSLFGAGGHRAQHF
NA NA TRBJ2-7 TRBV6-1 CASVVFRDRPYEQYF
NA TRBD2 TRBJ2-1 TRBV5-1 CASSPGLAGGHYNEQFF
few TRBD1 TRBJ1-2 TRBV7-8 CASSLAPSLRGQSGYTF
NA NA TRBJ2-2 TRBV14 CASSRLAGITTGELFF
NA NA TRBJ1-2 TRBV18 CASSQGIDYGYTF
few NA TRBJ1-1 TRBV5-4 CASSMQGIGTEAFF
NA TRBD2 TRBJ2-7 TRBV9 CASSVELVGLAGVSYEQYF
NA TRBD1 TRBJ2-5 TRBV19 CASSIGTAVREETQYF
NA NA TRBJ2-2 TRBV18 CASSPMRDRLNTGELFF
NA NA TRBJ2-2 TRBV9 CASSVAAGELFF
NA TRBD1 TRBJ2-7 TRBV7-8 CASSFRTGGPYEQYF
NA TRBD2 TRBJ2-5 TRBV6-1 CATRGEMETQYF
NA NA TRBJ1-2 TRBV29-1 CSAAQGDYGYTF
NA NA TRBJ1-5 TRBV25-1 CASSAGGPGSNQPQHF
NA NA TRBJ1-3 TRBV18 CASSPLWGGNTIYF
NA TRBD2 TRBJ2-5 TRBV7-2 CASSLGLAGAQETQYF
NA NA TRBJ2-3 TRBV7-2 CASSLVVGVGTDTQYF
NA TRBD1 TRBJ1-2 TRBV11-2 CASSLGGQGMDGYTF
NA TRBD1 TRBJ2-7 TRBV6-1 CASTTGVEYEQYF
NA TRBD2 TRBJ2-4 TRBV28 CASSWGLAGVNIQYF
NA NA TRBJ2-2 TRBV10-1 CASSEFTGGSVGELFF
once NA TRBJ2-5 TRBV29-1 CSGQQGFGQETQYF
NA TRBD2 TRBJ2-5 TRBV9 CASSPPMASGRGETQYF
NA NA TRBJ1-1 TRBV5-1 CASSLNWDTEAFF
once TRBD1 TRBJ1-2 TRBV25-1 CASSDDGTAGGYTF
NA NA TRBJ1-6 TRBV2 CASGGAQLSYNSPLHF
NA NA TRBJ1-5 TRBV7-2 CASSPSAGNGQPQHF